This is a list of T cell receptor beta chains from one sample in a study of cytotoxic CD8 clonotypes in ibrutinib-treated CLL. Only in-frame clones appear in the TCRdb table, and some are missing; sequencing was by immunoSEQ multiplex PCR. Of 150,000 to 200,000 clones detected, roughly 84% appear once; the ten largest clones hold around 3%. Sequenced here: PBMCs, sampled at disease progression, from a patient treated with ibrutinib. The receptors shown here come from a human donor with chronic lymphocytic leukemia. Each CDR3 is given with its conserved first and last residue. The order of the fields is CDR3 DNA, CDR3 protein, J gene, D gene, V gene, clone size. A D gene is named only where the DNA matches it firmly. The size entry is marked missing in some rows and otherwise reads once, few, many or a size class.

DNA: TGCGCCAGCAGCTTTTTTCCCGGGGAGCTGTTTTTT; CDR3: CASSFFPGELFF; J: TRBJ2-2; D: NA; V: TRBV5-1; size: NA
DNA: TGTGCCAGCAGTGGTCCGGGACTAGCGGGAGGTACCTACGAGCAGTACTTC; CDR3: CASSGPGLAGGTYEQYF; J: TRBJ2-7; D: TRBD2; V: TRBV7-2; size: NA
DNA: TGTGCCAGCAGCTTTCAACAGGAGAGCTCCTACGAGCAGTACTTC; CDR3: CASSFQQESSYEQYF; J: TRBJ2-7; D: NA; V: TRBV7-9; size: NA
DNA: TGTGCCAGCAGCTTAGATTCCCGACTGGAGGGGGCACTCGGAGAGACCCAGTACTTC; CDR3: CASSLDSRLEGALGETQYF; J: TRBJ2-5; D: NA; V: TRBV11-3; size: few
DNA: TGTGCCAGCAGACCAACTGACCCATATGGCTACACCTTC; CDR3: CASRPTDPYGYTF; J: TRBJ1-2; D: NA; V: TRBV28; size: NA
DNA: TGTGCCAGTAGTACCCGGACAGGGCGGACTGAAGCTTTCTTT; CDR3: CASSTRTGRTEAFF; J: TRBJ1-1; D: TRBD1; V: TRBV19; size: NA
DNA: TGTGCCAGCAGAGCCGGGCCAACTCGAGGCGAGCAGTACTTC; CDR3: CASRAGPTRGEQYF; J: TRBJ2-7; D: NA; V: TRBV5-6; size: NA
DNA: TGTGCCAGCAGTTTCCCCTTATCCTACGAGCAGTACTTC; CDR3: CASSFPLSYEQYF; J: TRBJ2-7; D: NA; V: TRBV28; size: once
DNA: TGTGCCAGCAGTTCGAATGAAAAACTGTTTTTT; CDR3: CASSSNEKLFF; J: TRBJ1-4; D: NA; V: TRBV28; size: NA
DNA: TGTGCCAGCAGTTTCTCCGCTAGCGGCGCAGATACGCAGTATTTT; CDR3: CASSFSASGADTQYF; J: TRBJ2-3; D: TRBD2; V: TRBV27; size: NA
DNA: TGTGCCATCAGTCTATCCCGGGACATGGAAGCTTTCTTT; CDR3: CAISLSRDMEAFF; J: TRBJ1-1; D: NA; V: TRBV10-3; size: NA
DNA: TGTGCCAGCAGTTATAACAGGGAATCCTATGGCTACACCTTC; CDR3: CASSYNRESYGYTF; J: TRBJ1-2; D: NA; V: TRBV27; size: few
DNA: TGCGCCAGCAGCTTGCAATTTGGGACAGGGATGGGGGAGCTGTTTTTT; CDR3: CASSLQFGTGMGELFF; J: TRBJ2-2; D: TRBD1; V: TRBV5-1; size: NA
DNA: TGTGCCAGTAGTATAGGAGACAGGGGTTACTACGAGCAGTACTTC; CDR3: CASSIGDRGYYEQYF; J: TRBJ2-7; D: TRBD1; V: TRBV19; size: NA
DNA: TGTGCCAGCAGCCCGATGGGACAGCCCCAAGAGACTCAGTACTTC; CDR3: CASSPMGQPQETQYF; J: TRBJ2-5; D: TRBD1; V: TRBV7-9; size: once
DNA: TGTGCCAGCAGTGTGGGTAGGGGGGGATACTCCTACGAGCAGTACTTC; CDR3: CASSVGRGGYSYEQYF; J: TRBJ2-7; D: NA; V: TRBV6-1; size: NA
DNA: TGTGCCAGCAGCTTAAGAGGAGAATTCTATGGCTACACCTTC; CDR3: CASSLRGEFYGYTF; J: TRBJ1-2; D: NA; V: TRBV11-2; size: NA
DNA: TGTGCCAGCAGTTCCGGAGGCTACGACTACGAGCAGTACTTC; CDR3: CASSSGGYDYEQYF; J: TRBJ2-7; D: NA; V: TRBV6-5; size: NA
DNA: TGTGCCAGCATCCTTGGGCGGGACTCCTCTCCCGGGCAGTACTTC; CDR3: CASILGRDSSPGQYF; J: TRBJ2-7; D: NA; V: TRBV27; size: NA
DNA: TGTGCCAGCAGCTGGGGGACAGGATTATTGAACACTGAAGCTTTCTTT; CDR3: CASSWGTGLLNTEAFF; J: TRBJ1-1; D: TRBD1; V: TRBV5-4; size: NA
DNA: TGCAGCGTTGACGCCGGAAGTTCCACAGATACGCAGTATTTT; CDR3: CSVDAGSSTDTQYF; J: TRBJ2-3; D: NA; V: TRBV29-1; size: once
DNA: TGTGCCAGTAGTATTCAGGAGAACTATGGCTACACCTTC; CDR3: CASSIQENYGYTF; J: TRBJ1-2; D: NA; V: TRBV19; size: once
DNA: TGCAGCGTTGGAGGAGGGGCCCCCTACAATGAGCAGTTCTTC; CDR3: CSVGGGAPYNEQFF; J: TRBJ2-1; D: NA; V: TRBV29-1; size: NA
DNA: TGTGCCATCAGTGAGCCGCCGTCCTATGGCTACACCTTC; CDR3: CAISEPPSYGYTF; J: TRBJ1-2; D: NA; V: TRBV10-3; size: once
DNA: TGCGCCAGCAGTGACCCCGTGACAGGGGAGCGGGAAGGTGAGCAGTTCTTC; CDR3: CASSDPVTGEREGEQFF; J: TRBJ2-1; D: NA; V: TRBV10-2; size: NA
DNA: TGTGCCAGCAGTGCCTACACGGGATTCGAGCAGTACTTC; CDR3: CASSAYTGFEQYF; J: TRBJ2-7; D: NA; V: TRBV6-5; size: NA
DNA: TGTGCCAGCAGTTTATTTTTCGAGGGGGGTCAGCCCCAGCATTTT; CDR3: CASSLFFEGGQPQHF; J: TRBJ1-5; D: NA; V: TRBV28; size: NA
DNA: TGTGCCAGTAGTATTATGCAGTTCCAAGAGACCCAGTACTTC; CDR3: CASSIMQFQETQYF; J: TRBJ2-5; D: NA; V: TRBV19; size: NA
DNA: TGTGCCAGCTCACCCCTGCGGACCCATGACGTCTACGAGCAGTACTTC; CDR3: CASSPLRTHDVYEQYF; J: TRBJ2-7; D: NA; V: TRBV18; size: once
DNA: TGTGCCAGCAGCGTAGGGACAGAAAGCTATGGCTACACCTTC; CDR3: CASSVGTESYGYTF; J: TRBJ1-2; D: NA; V: TRBV9; size: NA
DNA: TGTGCCAGTAGTAGGGCGGACGGGTACTATGGCTACACCTTC; CDR3: CASSRADGYYGYTF; J: TRBJ1-2; D: NA; V: TRBV19; size: NA
DNA: TGCGCCAGCAGCCAAGGTTTTGTGGGAGCGCAGTACTTC; CDR3: CASSQGFVGAQYF; J: TRBJ2-7; D: NA; V: TRBV4-1; size: NA
DNA: TGTGCCAGCAAAAAAGAAGGACAGGTGATGACCATGAACACTGAAGCTTTCTTT; CDR3: CASKKEGQVMTMNTEAFF; J: TRBJ1-1; D: TRBD1; V: TRBV7-9; size: NA
DNA: TGTGCCTGGAGTCGCAGGGGGTTTGGAAACACCATATATTTT; CDR3: CAWSRRGFGNTIYF; J: TRBJ1-3; D: TRBD1; V: TRBV30; size: once
DNA: TGTGCCACCGCCGGGCAGTCTAATGAAAAACTGTTTTTT; CDR3: CATAGQSNEKLFF; J: TRBJ1-4; D: NA; V: TRBV10-3; size: NA
DNA: TGCGCCAGCAGCTTTGATAGAGCCGGGGAGCTGTTTTTT; CDR3: CASSFDRAGELFF; J: TRBJ2-2; D: NA; V: TRBV5-1; size: once
DNA: TGTGCCAGCAGTTTCCCCGCCCTAGGTTATAGCAATCAGCCCCAGCATTTT; CDR3: CASSFPALGYSNQPQHF; J: TRBJ1-5; D: NA; V: TRBV28; size: NA
DNA: TGTGCCAGCAGTTTTCGCGGGAGGGCCCCCTACGAGCAGTACTTC; CDR3: CASSFRGRAPYEQYF; J: TRBJ2-7; D: TRBD2; V: TRBV28; size: NA
DNA: TGTGCCAGCTTACGGGCCGACAGCTCCTACAATGAGCAGTTCTTC; CDR3: CASLRADSSYNEQFF; J: TRBJ2-1; D: NA; V: TRBV28; size: NA
DNA: TGTGCCAGCGGAGGGGGGCCCCAGGGGACCTACGAGCAGTACTTC; CDR3: CASGGGPQGTYEQYF; J: TRBJ2-7; D: NA; V: TRBV6-1; size: NA
DNA: TGTGCCAGCAGCTTAGGGGGCCCCGAGGCTTTCTTT; CDR3: CASSLGGPEAFF; J: TRBJ1-1; D: NA; V: TRBV7-6; size: NA
DNA: TGTGCCAGCAGTGCGGTGACGAGCGCTGAAGCTTTCTTT; CDR3: CASSAVTSAEAFF; J: TRBJ1-1; D: NA; V: TRBV25-1; size: NA